The 31 T cell receptor beta chains given below trace back to one sample, sequenced in a study of blood T cells in healthy people across ages. The use of a sample-barcoded 5' primer and a J-beta primer mix characterized a second PCR of roughly 6 to 11 cycles. MiXCR, run by TCRdb on the 5' RACE reads, gives a single entry per CDR3 protein. The sample contains 650,000 to 950,000 distinct CDR3 sequences, around 45% of which appear only once. The sample comprised blood. These receptors all come from a man in his sixties in good health.

This chain uses TRBV20-1 with TRBJ1-1; D remains ambiguous. This CDR3 is 12 amino acids long. The germline gives CDR1 DFQATT, CDR2 SNEGSKA (reference sequence). The V and J ends lost 5 bases and 1 base respectively, with 8 bases between them. The CDR3 DNA reads TGCAGTGCTTTTACGCCGAACACTGAAGCTTTCTTT. This sequence encodes CSAFTPNTEAFF.

The V gene is TRBV3-1, the J gene TRBJ1-2; D ambiguous. CDR1 is LGHDT and CDR2 is YNNKEL in the germline V gene (reference sequence). Trimming removed 0 bases at V and 5 bases at J, with 19 bases between. There are 17 residues in the CDR3. The CDR3 loop is CASSQEVLGEGIYGYTF. CDR3 nucleotides: TGTGCCAGCAGCCAAGAAGTGTTAGGCGAAGGGATTTATGGCTACACCTTC.

CDR3 loop: CASSFGLAGVQETQYF. CDR3 DNA sequence: TGTGCCAGCAGTTTCGGACTAGCGGGTGTACAAGAGACCCAGTACTTC. This sequence joins TRBV6-2 or TRBV6-3 and TRBJ2-5; 11 bases map to TRBD2. The V segment lost 4 bases and the J segment 2 bases; nucleotides outside the gene matches: 6. Looked up from germline, CDR1 is MNHEY and CDR2 is SVGEGT. This CDR3 spans 16 amino acids.

This chain links TRBV5-6 with TRBJ2-4; 10 bases map to TRBD2. The junction had 13 bases not matched to a gene; V was cut back by 0 bases and J by 13 bases. The CDR3 is 16 residues long. Germline lookup yields CDR1 SGHDT and CDR2 YYEEEE. CDR3 region: CASSLAPTSGVRDQYF. Here the CDR3 DNA reads TGTGCCAGCAGCTTGGCCCCAACTAGCGGGGTAAGGGACCAGTACTTC.

The chain is built from TRBV3-1 and TRBJ2-7; the D gene is possibly TRBD1 (5 bases). CDR3 length equals 14 residues. Germline V CDR1 and CDR2: LGHDT, YNNKEL (reference sequence). Trimming removed 4 bases from V and 1 base from J, with 11 bases in between. As DNA, the CDR3 is TGTGCCAGCAGCCGAAAACAGGAGTCCTACGAGCAGTACTTC. Residues: CASSRKQESYEQYF.

This clonotype was observed a single time. The chain couples TRBV6-1 to TRBJ1-4; possibly TRBD1 for D (6 bases). Germline assignment: CDR1 MNHNS and CDR2 SASEGT. The V and J ends lost 10 bases and 5 bases respectively, with 23 bases between them. The CDR3 runs 16 residues. The CDR3 reads CATYSGDRGWNEKLFF. The CDR3 DNA reads as TGTGCCACCTATTCAGGGGACCGAGGATGGAATGAAAAACTGTTTTTT.

The J gene is TRBJ1-5, the V gene TRBV27; weak D call: TRBD1 (6 bases). This CDR3 has 16 amino acids. Germline loops: CDR1 MNHEY, CDR2 SMNVEV (reference sequence). Between the trimmed V and J ends, which lost 2 bases and 9 bases, there was a span of 20 bases. The CDR3 reads CASSLTPTGPSGPQHF. The CDR3 coding sequence is TGTGCCAGCAGTTTAACCCCGACAGGCCCTTCAGGGCCCCAGCATTTT.

The CDR3 region is CASTDGRGHSYEQYF. CDR3 DNA: TGTGCCAGCACAGACGGGAGGGGACACTCCTACGAGCAGTACTTC. J is TRBJ2-7 and V is TRBV28, with 8 bases identical to TRBD2. Looked up from germline, CDR1 is MDHEN and CDR2 is SYDVKM. Trimming cost V 7 bases and J 0 bases; bases outside gene matches: 8. This CDR3 contains 15 residues.

The CDR3 coding sequence is TGTGCCAGCAGCTTAGGGCGGACAGGGGCGGACTATGGCTACACCTTC. Amino acids: CASSLGRTGADYGYTF. J is TRBJ1-2 and V is TRBV7-2; 9 bases are a match to TRBD1. Germline CDR1 and CDR2: SGHTA and FQGNSA. There are 16 residues in the CDR3. The V segment lost 1 base and the J segment 3 bases; nucleotides outside the gene matches: 6.

In this sample, this clonotype turned up many times. The chain recombines TRBV9 with TRBJ2-3, with TRBD2 as a possible D gene (6 bases). Germline CDR1 is SGDLS and CDR2 is YYNGEE. With 0 bases removed from V and 6 bases from J, the gap between germline ends came to 11 bases. CDR3 length: 14 amino acids. CDR3 region: CASSVDPGTDTQYF. CDR3 bases: TGTGCCAGCAGCGTAGATCCGGGGACTGATACGCAGTATTTT.

On this clonotype: This clone may be a read error of a much larger clone one base away. V usage is TRBV6-2 or TRBV6-3 and J usage is TRBJ2-1, with 9 bases fitting TRBD1. This CDR3 is built from 16 residues. In germline, CDR1 is MNHEY, CDR2 SVGEGT. CDR3 loop: CTSSYSKGQGSNEQFF. CDR3 bases: TGTACCAGCAGTTACTCGAAGGGACAGGGTAGCAATGAGCAGTTCTTC.

This clonotype was detected a few times. The V and J genes are TRBV6-2 or TRBV6-3 and TRBJ2-7; TRBD1 might be the D (6 bases). The germline CDR1 and CDR2 sequences are MNHEY and SVGEGT. CDR3 size: 15 residues. V was pared by 2 bases and J by 2 bases, with 13 bases between. This CDR3 is CASSYGAGDPYEQYF. The DNA for the CDR3 is TGTGCCAGCAGTTACGGGGCAGGGGATCCCTACGAGCAGTACTTC.

Only a few counts were recorded for this clonotype. The chain has TRBV15 and TRBJ2-7, with D tentatively TRBD1 or TRBD2 (6 bases each). Germline assignment: CDR1 LNHNV and CDR2 YYDKDF (reference sequence). This CDR3 has 13 residues. Trimming removed 0 bases from V and 6 bases from J, with 9 bases in between. In DNA, the CDR3 is TGTGCCACCAGCAGAGACGAGGGGGGCGAGCAGTACTTC. Translation gives CATSRDEGGEQYF.

The V call is TRBV27, the J call TRBJ2-7; TRBD2 matches at 9 bases. V lost 2 bases and J lost 7; bases outside the gene matches: 18. This CDR3 is built from 18 residues. Per the germline V gene, CDR1 is MNHEY and CDR2 is SMNVEV (reference sequence). The DNA of the CDR3 is TGTGCCAGCAGTTTAAGCGTAGCGGGGGAGGGATTACGTCAAGAGCAGTACTTC. It is translated as CASSLSVAGEGLRQEQYF.

The chain is built from TRBV5-1 and TRBJ1-1; no reliable D call. The V and J ends lost 4 bases and 1 base respectively, with 8 bases between them. Germline CDR1 and CDR2: SGHRS and YFSETQ. The CDR3 contains 13 residues. In nucleotides, the CDR3 is TGCGCCAGCAGCGGCGGACCGAACACTGAAGCTTTCTTT. It yields the protein CASSGGPNTEAFF.

This chain links TRBV6-5 with TRBJ2-2, with D tentatively TRBD1 (9 bases). Germline assignment: CDR1 MNHEY and CDR2 SVGAGI. Trimming removed 9 bases at V and 4 bases at J, with 21 bases between. The CDR3 contains 16 residues. CDR3 in amino acids: CASRTGGTGSTGELFF. CDR3 in DNA: TGTGCCAGTCGGACGGGGGGGACAGGGTCCACCGGGGAGCTGTTTTTT.

As for this clonotype: A junction end diverges from the germline sequence, so it may reflect a read error. The chain employs TRBV29-1 and TRBJ2-1, with 10 positions matching TRBD1. From germline, CDR1 is SQVTM and CDR2 ANQGSEA. This CDR3 comprises 14 residues. CDR3 nucleotide sequence: TGCAGCGTTAGGGGGACAGGGGCCTACAATGCGCAGTTCTTC. Translating it yields CSVRGTGAYNAQFF.

In the case of this clonotype: This sequence may be a read error, since a much larger clone differs from it by one base. V usage is TRBV29-1 and J usage is TRBJ2-5; 8 bases match TRBD1. The CDR3 totals 12 residues. Germline CDR1 SQVTM, CDR2 ANQGSEA. V dropped 4 bases and J dropped 11; count of bases not matched to a gene: 9. CDR3 sequence (DNA): TGCAGCGTTGGGACAGGGTTGGATGAGCAGTACTTC. Protein product: CSVGTGLDEQYF.

The chain combines TRBV6-5 with TRBJ2-1; 8 bases are a match to TRBD1. CDR1 MNHEY and CDR2 SVGAGI come from the germline V gene. With V trimmed by 5 bases and J by 3 bases, 9 bases remained unmatched. The CDR3 is 16 amino acids. The CDR3 DNA follows: TGTGCCAGCAGTCCAAGGACACAGGGGGACTACAATGAGCAGTTCTTC. Protein sequence: CASSPRTQGDYNEQFF.

This chain links TRBV5-1 with TRBJ2-5; 7 positions match TRBD1. The J call may be incorrect, as the DNA end agrees better with TRBJ2-7. Germline lookup yields CDR1 SGHRS and CDR2 YFSETQ. The length of the CDR3 is 12 residues. The CDR3 here is CASKGASYEQYF. DNA for the CDR3: TGCGCCAGCAAGGGGGCATCCTACGAGCAGTACTTC.

The rearrangement uses TRBV4-1 and TRBJ1-6; D remains unclear. There are 16 residues in the CDR3. Germline-derived CDR1 and CDR2 are MGHRA and YSYEKL. V was clipped by 4 bases and J by 7 bases, with 17 bases between them. The CDR3 region is CASSPREGWSNSPLHF. In nucleotides, the CDR3 is TGCGCCAGCAGCCCCCGGGAGGGATGGTCGAATTCACCCCTCCACTTT.

This clonotype was recorded a few times. The rearrangement uses TRBV6-6 and TRBJ2-4; D is possibly TRBD1 (7 bases). The tail of the sequence fits TRBJ2-7 better, so the J call may be wrong. Germline lookup yields CDR1 MNHNY and CDR2 SVGAGI (reference sequence). The CDR3 spans 14 residues. The CDR3, as DNA: TGTGCCAGCAGTTACGTCGGAGGGGGCGGCGAGCAGTACTTC. This translates into CASSYVGGGGEQYF.

This clonotype was observed a few times. The rearrangement joins TRBV2 to TRBJ2-4, with D unresolved. The CDR3 is 14 residues long. Trimming removed 3 bases at V and 0 bases at J, with 6 bases between. Germline V gene sequence: CDR1 SNHLY, CDR2 FYNNEI. CDR3 sequence: CASSETVAKNIQYF. CDR3 in DNA: TGTGCCAGCAGTGAGACGGTAGCCAAAAACATTCAGTACTTC.

The chain combines TRBV3-1 with TRBJ2-1; D may be TRBD2 (6 bases). The V gene lost 3 bases and the J gene lost 5 bases, with 8 bases spanning the gap. Looked up from germline, CDR1 is LGHDT and CDR2 is YNNKEL (reference sequence). The CDR3 length is 13 residues. In DNA, the CDR3 is TGTGCCAGCAGCCAGACTAGGGACAATGAGCAGTTCTTC. This gives the protein CASSQTRDNEQFF.

In its sample, this clonotype was seen a few times. The CDR3 DNA reads as TGTGCCAGCAGTTTAGCGGGGAGCGGGACCTACGAGCAGTACTTC. Protein sequence: CASSLAGSGTYEQYF. The chain joins TRBV12-3 or TRBV12-4 to TRBJ2-7, with TRBD2 matching over 7 bases. Germline trimming cut 0 bases from V and 2 bases from J; bases unmatched to any gene: 4. The CDR3 contains 15 residues.

On this clonotype: The junction shows a germline mismatch at one end, possibly a read error. The rearrangement uses TRBV4-3 and TRBJ2-1, with TRBD1 matching over 11 bases. The length of the CDR3 is 19 residues. Germline assignment: CDR1 LGHNA and CDR2 YSLEER. DNA of the CDR3: TGCGCCGGCAGCCCTCGTCCCGGGACAGGGGGGGGATCCTACAATGAGCAGTTCTTC. Translated: CAGSPRPGTGGGSYNEQFF.

V gene TRBV2 combines with J gene TRBJ1-1, with no clear D. V gave up 5 bases and J gave up 3 bases, with 13 bases separating them. This CDR3 has 14 amino acids. Germline V gives CDR1 SNHLY, CDR2 FYNNEI. The CDR3 sequence: CASSHRSADTEAFF. CDR3 in DNA: TGTGCCAGCAGTCACAGATCCGCGGACACTGAAGCTTTCTTT.

The V and J genes are TRBV5-1 and TRBJ2-3; D unclear. This CDR3 has 16 residues. CDR1 is SGHRS and CDR2 is YFSETQ in the germline V gene. Trimming pared 3 bases from V and 0 bases from J, leaving 14 bases between. In DNA, the CDR3 is TGCGCCAGCAGCTCTTTTGGGGTTTCTAGCACAGATACGCAGTATTTT. Encoded protein: CASSSFGVSSTDTQYF. Together with reference TRBV5-1 and TRBJ2-3, the CDR3 gives the full variable domain: KAGVTQTPRYLIKTRGQQVTLSCSPISGHRSVSWYQQTPGQGLQFLFEYFSETQRNKGNFPGRFSGRQFSNSRSEMNVSTLELGDSALYLCASSSFGVSSTDTQYFGPGTRLTVL.

The rearrangement joins TRBV29-1 to TRBJ1-2; D is ambiguous. The CDR3 covers 13 residues. Germline assignment: CDR1 SQVTM and CDR2 ANQGSEA. The V end was cut by 3 bases, the J end by 4 bases, with 12 bases between. CDR3 nucleotides: TGCAGCGTTGACAGAGTAAAGACCTATGGCTACACCTTC. It is translated as CSVDRVKTYGYTF.

DNA of the CDR3: TGCAGCGTTGAAACGGGGTCTAATGAAAAACTGTTTTTT. The encoded protein is CSVETGSNEKLFF. V is TRBV29-1 and J is TRBJ1-4; the D is unclear. This CDR3 contains 13 residues. Looked up from germline, CDR1 is SQVTM and CDR2 is ANQGSEA. Trimming cost V 2 bases and J 3 bases, with 7 bases left between them.

The chain combines TRBV7-8 with TRBJ2-5, with 12 bases fitting TRBD1. CDR1 SGHVS and CDR2 FQNEAQ come from the germline V gene. The CDR3 loop spans 15 amino acids. The V segment lost 5 bases and the J segment 5 bases; nucleotides outside the gene matches: 6. The CDR3, as DNA: TGTGCCAGCAGCCCAGGGACAGGGGGCTTTGAGACCCAGTACTTC. Protein sequence: CASSPGTGGFETQYF.